This TCR beta chain was sequenced in a study of blood T cell repertoires in COVID-19. Looking at the study overall: Samples of COVID-19 (acute and convalescent) were obtained from the United States, Italy and Spain.

CDR1 and CDR2 (germline): MGHRA, YSYEKL. This CDR3 has 15 residues. The V gene lost 6 bases and the J gene lost 5 bases, with 19 bases spanning the gap. Per the original methods: The authors estimated nucleated cell counts from reference gene primer amplification. Sequenced by immunoSEQ multiplex PCR; TCRdb stores in-frame clones only, minus some. V and J calls and clone size follow that table, whereas D and trimming were derived from the DNA. The data show 110,000 to 150,000 clones, with about 85% seen just once and 1.6% held by the top ten. This chain joins TRBV4-1 and TRBJ1-1; D might be TRBD1 (5 bases). The clonotype comes from a human donor in a cohort sampled during active COVID-19. Sequencing was done on a sample of peripheral blood. The CDR3 loop is CASRATGGGRTEAFF. The CDR3 coding sequence is TGCGCCAGCAGGGCTACTGGGGGGGGTAGGACTGAAGCTTTCTTT.